The 32 T cell receptor beta chains presented below share a single source sample, sequenced in a study of cytotoxic CD8 clonotypes in ibrutinib-treated CLL. TCRdb's table, derived via immunoSEQ multiplex PCR, lists solely in-frame clones and lacks some. The profile shows 150,000 to 200,000 clones, approximately 77% of them singletons. This specimen consisted of PBMCs, obtained after 12 months of ibrutinib treatment. These receptor sequences come from a human donor with chronic lymphocytic leukemia.

CDR3 amino acids: CASCIEAHSYEQYF. The CDR3 DNA follows: TGCGCCAGCTGTATAGAGGCCCATTCGTACGAGCAGTACTTC. The V and J genes are TRBV5-1 and TRBJ2-7; D gene unclear. V gave up 7 bases and J gave up 4 bases, with 18 bases separating them. This CDR3 contains 14 residues. From germline, CDR1 is SGHRS and CDR2 YFSETQ.

The J gene is TRBJ2-1, the V gene TRBV7-2; 9 bases agree with TRBD2. This CDR3 comprises 16 residues. Germline V gene sequence: CDR1 SGHTA, CDR2 FQGNSA. Trimming removed 5 bases from V and 9 bases from J; junction bases left unmatched: 14. The CDR3 sequence: CASSPRGRGGQGEQFF. The CDR3 DNA sequence: TGTGCCAGCAGCCCCCGGGGGCGGGGGGGCCAGGGTGAGCAGTTCTTC. The entire variable domain, with the rest obtained from reference TRBV7-2 and TRBJ2-1, is as follows: GAGVSQSPSNKVTEKGKDVELRCDPISGHTALYWYRQSLGQGLEFLIYFQGNSAPDKSGLPSDRFSAERTGGSVSTLTIQRTQQEDSAVYLCASSPRGRGGQGEQFFGPGTRLTVL.

This clone has just a few counts. V usage is TRBV5-5 and J usage is TRBJ1-1; 8 bases fit TRBD1. The ends lost 4 bases at V and 0 bases at J; junction bases unmatched: 5. CDR1 is SGHKS, CDR2 YYEKEE, per germline (reference sequence). CDR3 length: 15 residues. CDR3 protein: CASSPTGVMNTEAFF. The CDR3 nucleotides read TGTGCCAGCAGCCCGACAGGGGTGATGAACACTGAAGCTTTCTTT.

V is TRBV20-1 and J is TRBJ2-7, with 7 bases aligning to TRBD1. Germline-derived CDR1 and CDR2 are DFQATT and SNEGSKA (reference sequence). The CDR3 contains 11 residues. V dropped 4 bases and J dropped 3; count of bases not matched to a gene: 0. The CDR3 nucleotides are TGCAGTGCTAACAGGGGCTACGAGCAGTACTTC. Translation gives CSANRGYEQYF.

The rearrangement links TRBV2 to TRBJ2-1, with 11 bases matching TRBD1. The CDR3 extends over 12 amino acids. CDR1 and CDR2 from the germline V gene are SNHLY and FYNNEI. Unmatched junction bases numbered 3, after V lost 6 bases and J lost 11 bases. The CDR3 sequence: CASSLDRGQQFF. The DNA of the CDR3 is TGTGCCAGCAGCCTGGACAGGGGGCAGCAGTTCTTC.

The gene calls are TRBV20-1 and TRBJ2-7; no reliable D call. The CDR3 contains 11 residues. CDR1 is DFQATT, CDR2 SNEGSKA, per germline (reference sequence). Trimming removed 5 bases from V and 2 bases from J, with 7 bases in between. The CDR3 protein is CSARITYEQYF. CDR3 DNA: TGCAGTGCTCGCATCACCTACGAGCAGTACTTC.

The chain has TRBV2 and TRBJ2-1, with 8 bases lining up with TRBD2. V lost 6 bases to trimming and J lost 2 bases; unmatched junction nucleotides: 9. The CDR3 covers 16 residues. Germline V gives CDR1 SNHLY, CDR2 FYNNEI. The CDR3 here is CASSPGGGVTYNEQFF. CDR3 coding DNA: TGTGCCAGCAGCCCCGGGGGGGGCGTTACCTACAATGAGCAGTTCTTC.

This clone was found once. The rearrangement uses TRBV5-1 and TRBJ2-2; 7 bases align to TRBD2. This CDR3 is 17 amino acids long. The germline V gene has CDR1 SGHRS and CDR2 YFSETQ. V was clipped by 2 bases and J by 11 bases; unmatched bases: 18. CDR3 bases: TGCGCCAGCAGCTTTGGAAGGGCCGGGGGGACCCTGGACGAGCTGTTTTTT. This codes for CASSFGRAGGTLDELFF.

This chain links TRBV27 with TRBJ2-7; either TRBD1 or TRBD2 may supply D (5 bases each). V was trimmed by 6 bases and J by 6 bases, leaving 15 bases between them. Looked up from germline, CDR1 is MNHEY and CDR2 is SMNVEV (reference sequence). The CDR3 is made up of 13 amino acids. DNA of the CDR3: TGTGCCAGCAGCTCCTGGGGACCAAGCGAGCAGTACTTC. Protein: CASSSWGPSEQYF.

The chain carries TRBV5-6 and TRBJ2-1, with 8 bases fitting TRBD1. The CDR3 is made up of 16 amino acids. Losses at the gene ends were 2 bases for V and 3 bases for J; bases not matched to a gene: 7. Germline V gives CDR1 SGHDT, CDR2 YYEEEE. Here the CDR3 DNA reads TGTGCCAGCAGCTTCCTTCGTACAGGGGGCTACAATGAGCAGTTCTTC. Protein sequence: CASSFLRTGGYNEQFF.

The chain recombines TRBV11-3 with TRBJ2-1; 10 bases line up with TRBD2. Trimming cost V 3 bases and J 9 bases; bases outside gene matches: 8. CDR1 SGHNT and CDR2 YENEEA come from the germline V gene. CDR3 length: 15 residues. CDR3 bases: TGTGCCAGCAGCTTTCTAGCGGGAGTTCAGGGTGAGCAGTTCTTC. This codes for CASSFLAGVQGEQFF.

This chain links TRBV6-1 with TRBJ2-5; tentatively, D is TRBD1 (6 bases). Germline loops: CDR1 MNHNS, CDR2 SASEGT. This CDR3 is 13 amino acids long. V lost 4 bases to trimming and J lost 4 bases, with 10 bases between them. The DNA of the CDR3 is TGTGCCAGCAGTGGGATACAGGGAGAGACCCAGTACTTC. This codes for CASSGIQGETQYF.

The rearrangement links TRBV30 to TRBJ1-2; a possible D gene is TRBD1 (5 bases). Germline CDR1 is GTSNPN and CDR2 is SVGIG (reference sequence). The ends were cut back, 5 bases at V and 8 bases at J, with 15 bases in the middle. This CDR3 contains 12 residues. The chain's CDR3 is CAWGGPGEGYTF. The DNA of the CDR3 is TGTGCCTGGGGCGGTCCGGGGGAGGGCTACACCTTC.

The chain recombines TRBV7-9 with TRBJ2-2; no firm D call. The germline V and J ends were trimmed by 5 bases and 8 bases, with 12 bases remaining between them. The CDR3 consists of 13 residues. Germline V CDR1 and CDR2: SEHNR, FQNEAQ (reference sequence). CDR3 in amino acids: CASSLRTLGELFF. The CDR3 DNA reads TGTGCCAGCAGCCTTCGCACGCTTGGGGAGCTGTTTTTT.

This chain connects TRBV2 to TRBJ2-3; TRBD2 matches at 11 bases. CDR1 is SNHLY, CDR2 FYNNEI, per germline. The CDR3 has 17 amino acids. V dropped 7 bases and J dropped 2; count of bases not matched to a gene: 11. The CDR3 sequence is CASTGTSGTGSTDTQYF. The DNA for the CDR3 is TGTGCCAGCACCGGGACTAGCGGAACGGGATCCACAGATACGCAGTATTTT.

The V gene is TRBV6-1, the J gene TRBJ1-1; no definite D call. This CDR3 spans 12 amino acids. The germline V gene has CDR1 MNHNS and CDR2 SASEGT. V lost 10 bases, J lost 3 bases, and 12 bases lay in between. Written as DNA, the CDR3 is TGTGCCATCCCGACACTTTACACTGAAGCTTTCTTT. Residues: CAIPTLYTEAFF.

The genes are TRBV10-2 and TRBJ1-6; D is uncertain. Per the germline V gene, CDR1 is WSHSY and CDR2 is SAAADI. V was trimmed by 6 bases and J by 5 bases, leaving 8 bases between them. The CDR3 spans 13 residues. CDR3 residues: CASRAGNNSPLHF. The CDR3 coding sequence is TGCGCCAGCAGGGCGGGGAATAATTCACCCCTCCACTTT.

The rearrangement links TRBV7-9 to TRBJ1-3, with 7 bases that match TRBD1. J lost 0 bases, V lost 7 bases, and 6 bases had no gene match. The CDR3 spans 15 residues. Germline values: CDR1 SEHNR, CDR2 FQNEAQ (reference sequence). DNA of the CDR3: TGTGCCAGCAATCGAGGACAGGCCTCTGGAAACACCATATATTTT. Amino acid sequence: CASNRGQASGNTIYF.

The table lists this clone with a few counts. The identical CDR3 is also encoded by other nucleotide sequences in the sample. V gene TRBV5-1 combines with J gene TRBJ1-3; weak D call: TRBD1 (5 bases). V shed 4 bases and J shed 1 base, with 12 bases lying between them. In germline, CDR1 is SGHRS, CDR2 YFSETQ. The CDR3 is made up of 15 amino acids. The CDR3 DNA reads TGCGCCAGCAGCCCCCAGGGAGGGTCTGGAAACACCATATATTTT. Amino acids: CASSPQGGSGNTIYF.

This clone was observed a handful of times. This chain links TRBV4-1 with TRBJ2-5; 7 bases map to TRBD2. Germline values: CDR1 MGHRA, CDR2 YSYEKL. The CDR3 contains 14 residues. After removal of 3 bases from V and 5 bases from J, the junction contained 6 bases not matched to a gene. The DNA of the CDR3 is TGCGCCAGCAGCCAGAGGACTAGGGAGGAGACCCAGTACTTC. Protein product: CASSQRTREETQYF.

The rearrangement links TRBV4-3 to TRBJ1-2; D not certain. Trimming removed 2 bases at V and 7 bases at J, with 14 bases between. Germline CDR1 and CDR2: LGHNA and YSLEER. The CDR3 consists of 14 residues. The CDR3 here is CASSQIGVRFGYTF. In nucleotides, the CDR3 is TGCGCCAGCAGCCAAATTGGGGTGCGGTTTGGCTACACCTTC.

The rearrangement links TRBV28 to TRBJ1-5; D may be TRBD1 (5 bases). The CDR3 contains 11 residues. Trimming removed 10 bases from V and 9 bases from J, with 13 bases in between. The germline gives CDR1 MDHEN, CDR2 SYDVKM. This CDR3 is CATLRDPPQHF. Here the CDR3 DNA reads TGTGCCACCCTCCGGGACCCGCCCCAGCATTTT. Combining the CDR3 with reference TRBV28 and TRBJ1-5 gives the whole variable domain DVKVTQSSRYLVKRTGEKVFLECVQDMDHENMFWYRQDPGLGLRLIYFSYDVKMKEKGDIPEGYSVSREKKERFSLILESASTNQTSMYLCATLRDPPQHFGDGTRLSIL.

The chain employs TRBV5-1 and TRBJ1-4; D remains ambiguous. V shed 2 bases and J shed 7 bases, with 9 bases lying between them. Per germline, CDR1 SGHRS and CDR2 YFSETQ. The CDR3 consists of 13 residues. This CDR3 is CASSFTEGEKLFF. The CDR3 DNA follows: TGCGCCAGCAGCTTCACGGAGGGTGAAAAACTGTTTTTT.

The chain joins TRBV7-2 to TRBJ2-5; 11 bases agree with TRBD1. J lost 1 base, V lost 3 bases, and 4 bases had no gene match. CDR1 SGHTA and CDR2 FQGNSA come from the germline V gene. The CDR3 covers 16 residues. CDR3 residues: CASSFGDRGSQETQYF. CDR3 sequence (DNA): TGTGCCAGCAGCTTCGGGGACAGGGGGTCCCAAGAGACCCAGTACTTC.

This clone was seen only a few times. The chain couples TRBV4-2 to TRBJ1-5, with D unresolved. The CDR3 spans 15 residues. Germline CDR1 reads LGHNA; CDR2 reads YNFKEQ. Trimming took 4 bases from V and 10 from J, leaving 20 bases between them. The CDR3: CASSLKLGSMGPQHF. In nucleotides, the CDR3 is TGTGCCAGCAGCCTTAAGTTGGGGAGTATGGGACCCCAGCATTTT.

The J gene is TRBJ1-2, the V gene TRBV28, with D hard to call. V lost 3 bases to trimming and J lost 5 bases, with 10 bases between them. The CDR3 totals 13 residues. Germline CDR1 MDHEN, CDR2 SYDVKM. CDR3 nucleotides: TGTGCCAGCAGTTTCTCCGGCAATTATGGCTACACCTTC. Translated: CASSFSGNYGYTF.

The rearrangement links TRBV7-9 to TRBJ2-5, with 7 bases matching TRBD1. The ends lost 6 bases at V and 4 bases at J; junction bases unmatched: 8. Germline V gene data show CDR1 as SEHNR and CDR2 as FQNEAQ (reference sequence). The CDR3 runs 14 residues. CDR3 in DNA: TGTGCCAGCAGACCGGACAGGCCCCTAGAGACCCAGTACTTC. Translation: CASRPDRPLETQYF.

The genes are TRBV5-4 and TRBJ1-3; 7 bases match TRBD1. Germline lookup yields CDR1 SGHNT and CDR2 YYREEE (reference sequence). CDR3 length equals 18 residues. J lost 3 bases, V lost 0 bases, and 12 bases had no gene match. The CDR3 loop is CASSLAGRSGGSGNTIYF. The CDR3 DNA sequence: TGTGCCAGCAGCTTGGCCGGGAGGTCAGGGGGTAGTGGAAACACCATATATTTT. Complete variable domain (other parts from reference TRBV5-4 and TRBJ1-3): ETGVTQSPTHLIKTRGQQVTLRCSSQSGHNTVSWYQQALGQGPQFIFQYYREEENGRGNFPPRFSGLQFPNYSSELNVNALELDDSALYLCASSLAGRSGGSGNTIYFGEGSWLTVV.

The rearrangement links TRBV14 to TRBJ1-1; D is possibly TRBD1 (5 bases). Trimming stripped 3 bases from V and 6 bases from J, with 14 bases between. The CDR3 is 14 residues long. CDR1 is SGHDN, CDR2 FVKESK, per germline. CDR3 sequence: CASSHQGAHAEAFF. The CDR3 DNA sequence: TGTGCCAGCAGCCACCAGGGAGCGCACGCTGAAGCTTTCTTT. The complete variable domain, with remaining parts taken from reference TRBV14 and TRBJ1-1, reads EAGVTQFPSHSVIEKGQTVTLRCDPISGHDNLYWYRRVMGKEIKFLLHFVKESKQDESGMPNNRFLAERTGGTYSTLKVQPAELEDSGVYFCASSHQGAHAEAFFGQGTRLTVV.

V and J are TRBV28 and TRBJ1-2; tentative D call: TRBD1 (6 bases). The CDR3 has 17 residues. The V and J ends lost 2 bases and 3 bases respectively, with 19 bases between them. Per the germline V gene, CDR1 is MDHEN and CDR2 is SYDVKM. The CDR3 DNA reads as TGTGCCAGCAGTTTAGTGAGGCAGGGGTTAACGGACTATGGCTACACCTTC. Translating it yields CASSLVRQGLTDYGYTF.

This rearrangement joins TRBV5-1 to TRBJ2-3; tentatively, D is TRBD2 (5 bases). V was pared by 4 bases and J by 0 bases, with 15 bases between. The V gene's germline CDR1 is SGHRS and CDR2 YFSETQ. This CDR3 contains 16 residues. This CDR3 reads CASSILGSSSTDTQYF. The DNA for the CDR3 is TGCGCCAGCAGCATTCTTGGGAGCTCTAGCACAGATACGCAGTATTTT. Based on the CDR3 plus reference TRBV5-1 and TRBJ2-3, the full variable domain is KAGVTQTPRYLIKTRGQQVTLSCSPISGHRSVSWYQQTPGQGLQFLFEYFSETQRNKGNFPGRFSGRQFSNSRSEMNVSTLELGDSALYLCASSILGSSSTDTQYFGPGTRLTVL.

V and J are TRBV29-1 and TRBJ2-5; D is ambiguous. CDR3 length: 10 residues. The germline gives CDR1 SQVTM, CDR2 ANQGSEA. V was shortened by 7 bases and J by 5 bases, with 8 bases between the two germline ends. The CDR3 sequence is CSAYSETQYF. CDR3 DNA sequence: TGCAGCGCCTATTCCGAGACCCAGTACTTC.